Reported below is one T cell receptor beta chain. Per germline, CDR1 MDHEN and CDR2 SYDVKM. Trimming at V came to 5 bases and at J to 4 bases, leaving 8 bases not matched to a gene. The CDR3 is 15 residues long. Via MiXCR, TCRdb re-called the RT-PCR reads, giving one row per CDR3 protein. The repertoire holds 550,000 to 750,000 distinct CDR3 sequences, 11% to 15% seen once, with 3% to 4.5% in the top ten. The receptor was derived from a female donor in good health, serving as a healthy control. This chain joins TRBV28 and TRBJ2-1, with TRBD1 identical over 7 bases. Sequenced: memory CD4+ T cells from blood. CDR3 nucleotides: TGTGCCAGCAGTCAACAAGACAGGGCATACAATGAGCAGTTCTTC. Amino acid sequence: CASSQQDRAYNEQFF.